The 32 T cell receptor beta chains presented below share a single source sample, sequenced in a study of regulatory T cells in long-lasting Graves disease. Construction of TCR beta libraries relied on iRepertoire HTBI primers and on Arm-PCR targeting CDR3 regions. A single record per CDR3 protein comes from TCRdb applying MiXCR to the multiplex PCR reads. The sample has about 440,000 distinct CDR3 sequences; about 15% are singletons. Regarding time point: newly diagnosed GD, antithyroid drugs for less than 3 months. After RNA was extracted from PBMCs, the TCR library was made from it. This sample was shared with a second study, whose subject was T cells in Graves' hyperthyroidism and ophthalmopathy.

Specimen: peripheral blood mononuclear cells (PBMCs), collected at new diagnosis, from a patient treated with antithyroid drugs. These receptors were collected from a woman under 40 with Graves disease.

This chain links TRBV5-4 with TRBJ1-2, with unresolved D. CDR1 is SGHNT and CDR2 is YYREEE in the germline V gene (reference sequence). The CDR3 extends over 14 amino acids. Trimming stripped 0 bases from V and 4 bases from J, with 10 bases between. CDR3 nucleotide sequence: TGTGCCAGCAGCTTGGATCGGCCAGTCTATGGCTACACCTTC. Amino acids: CASSLDRPVYGYTF.

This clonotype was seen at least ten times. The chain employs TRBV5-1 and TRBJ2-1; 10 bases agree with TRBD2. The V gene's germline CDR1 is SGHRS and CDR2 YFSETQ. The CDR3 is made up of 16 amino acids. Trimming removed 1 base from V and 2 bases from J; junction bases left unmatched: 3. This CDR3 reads CASSLSSGRTYNEQFF. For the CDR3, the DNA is TGCGCCAGCAGCTTGAGTAGCGGGAGGACCTACAATGAGCAGTTCTTC.

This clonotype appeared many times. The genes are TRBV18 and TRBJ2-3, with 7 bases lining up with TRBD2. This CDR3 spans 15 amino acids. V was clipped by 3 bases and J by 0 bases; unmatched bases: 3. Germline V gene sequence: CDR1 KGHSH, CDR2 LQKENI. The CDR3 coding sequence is TGTGCCAGCTCACCTCAGGGAGGGAGCACAGATACGCAGTATTTT. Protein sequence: CASSPQGGSTDTQYF. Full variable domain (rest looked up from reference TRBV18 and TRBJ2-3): NAGVMQNPRHLVRRRGQEARLRCSPMKGHSHVYWYRQLPEEGLKFMVYLQKENIIDESGMPKERFSAEFPKEGPSILRIQQVVRGDSAAYFCASSPQGGSTDTQYFGPGTRLTVL.

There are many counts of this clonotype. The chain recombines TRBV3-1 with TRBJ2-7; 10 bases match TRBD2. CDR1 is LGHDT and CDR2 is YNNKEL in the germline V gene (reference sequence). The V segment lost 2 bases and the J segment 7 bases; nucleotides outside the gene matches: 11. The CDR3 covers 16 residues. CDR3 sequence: CASSQTLTSGRREQYF. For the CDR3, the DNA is TGTGCCAGCAGCCAAACGCTGACTAGCGGGCGCCGGGAGCAGTACTTC.

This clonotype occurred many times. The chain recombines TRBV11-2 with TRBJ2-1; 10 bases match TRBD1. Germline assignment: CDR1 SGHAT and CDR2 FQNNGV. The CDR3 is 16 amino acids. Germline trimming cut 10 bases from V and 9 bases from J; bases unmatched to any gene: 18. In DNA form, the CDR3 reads TGTGCCAACAGTTTCTCCGGGACAGGGGAATGGGGTGAGCAGTTCTTC. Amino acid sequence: CANSFSGTGEWGEQFF.

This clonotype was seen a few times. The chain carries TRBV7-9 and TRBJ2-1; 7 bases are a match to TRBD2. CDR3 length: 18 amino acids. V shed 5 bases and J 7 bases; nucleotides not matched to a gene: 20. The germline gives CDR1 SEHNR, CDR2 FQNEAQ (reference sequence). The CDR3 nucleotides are TGTGCCAGCAGCCTAAAGGGGATAGCGGGCCTCGGCAGGAATGAGCAGTTCTTC. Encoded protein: CASSLKGIAGLGRNEQFF.

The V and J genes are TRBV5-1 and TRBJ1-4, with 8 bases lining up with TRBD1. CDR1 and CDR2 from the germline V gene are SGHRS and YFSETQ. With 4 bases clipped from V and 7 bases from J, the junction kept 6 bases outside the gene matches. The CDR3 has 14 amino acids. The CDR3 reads CASSTGQGSEKLFF. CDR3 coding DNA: TGCGCCAGCAGCACCGGACAGGGAAGTGAAAAACTGTTTTTT.

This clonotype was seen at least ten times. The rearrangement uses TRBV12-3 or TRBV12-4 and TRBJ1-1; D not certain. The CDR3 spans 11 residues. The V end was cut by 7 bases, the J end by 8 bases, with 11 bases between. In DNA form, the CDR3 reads TGTGCCAGCACTTCCGCGACGGAAGCTTTCTTT. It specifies CASTSATEAFF.

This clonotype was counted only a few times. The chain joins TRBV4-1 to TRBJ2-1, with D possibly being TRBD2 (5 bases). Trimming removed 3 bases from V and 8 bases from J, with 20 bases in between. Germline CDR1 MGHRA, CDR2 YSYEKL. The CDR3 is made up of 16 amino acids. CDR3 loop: CASSQLDFTTDHEQFF. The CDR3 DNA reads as TGCGCCAGCAGCCAGCTGGACTTTACCACGGATCATGAGCAGTTCTTC.

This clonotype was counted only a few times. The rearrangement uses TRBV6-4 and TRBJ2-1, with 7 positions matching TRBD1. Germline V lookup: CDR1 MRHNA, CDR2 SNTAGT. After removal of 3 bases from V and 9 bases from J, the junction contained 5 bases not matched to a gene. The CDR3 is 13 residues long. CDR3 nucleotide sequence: TGTGCCAGCAGTGATGGTGACAGGGTTGAGCAGTTCTTC. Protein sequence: CASSDGDRVEQFF.

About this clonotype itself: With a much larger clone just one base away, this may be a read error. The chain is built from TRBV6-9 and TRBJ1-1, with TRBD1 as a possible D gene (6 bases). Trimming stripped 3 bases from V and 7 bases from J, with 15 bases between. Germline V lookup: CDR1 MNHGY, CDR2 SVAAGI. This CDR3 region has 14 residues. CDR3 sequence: CASSYSGAILEAFF. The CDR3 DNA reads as TGTGCCAGCAGTTACTCAGGGGCAATCCTTGAAGCTTTCTTT.

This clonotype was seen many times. DNA for the CDR3: TGTGCCAGCAGACTTAGACAGGGAAGGCAGTTCTTC. It encodes CASRLRQGRQFF. V gene TRBV6-2 or TRBV6-3 combines with J gene TRBJ2-1, with 7 bases aligning to TRBD1. The V segment lost 6 bases and the J segment 12 bases; nucleotides outside the gene matches: 8. Per germline, CDR1 MNHEY and CDR2 SVGEGT. This CDR3 is built from 12 residues.

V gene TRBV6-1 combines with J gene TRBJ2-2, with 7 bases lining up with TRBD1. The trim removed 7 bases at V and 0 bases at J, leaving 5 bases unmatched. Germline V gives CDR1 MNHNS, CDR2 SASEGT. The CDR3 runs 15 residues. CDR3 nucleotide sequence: TGTGCCAGCAACTCAGGGACAGCGAACACCGGGGAGCTGTTTTTT. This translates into CASNSGTANTGELFF.

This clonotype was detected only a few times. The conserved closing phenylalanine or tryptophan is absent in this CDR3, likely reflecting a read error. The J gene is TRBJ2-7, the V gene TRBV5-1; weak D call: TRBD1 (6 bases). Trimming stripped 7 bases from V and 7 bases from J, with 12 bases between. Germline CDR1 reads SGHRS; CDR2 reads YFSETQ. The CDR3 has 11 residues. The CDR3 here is CASADSLEQYL. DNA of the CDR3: TGCGCCAGCGCGGACAGTCTGGAGCAGTACCTC.

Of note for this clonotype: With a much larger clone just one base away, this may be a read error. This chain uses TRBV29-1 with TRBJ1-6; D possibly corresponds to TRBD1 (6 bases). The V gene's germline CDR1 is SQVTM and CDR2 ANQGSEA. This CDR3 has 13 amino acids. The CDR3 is CNVETGRDSPLHF. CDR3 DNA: TGCAACGTTGAAACAGGGAGGGATTCACCCCTCCACTTT.

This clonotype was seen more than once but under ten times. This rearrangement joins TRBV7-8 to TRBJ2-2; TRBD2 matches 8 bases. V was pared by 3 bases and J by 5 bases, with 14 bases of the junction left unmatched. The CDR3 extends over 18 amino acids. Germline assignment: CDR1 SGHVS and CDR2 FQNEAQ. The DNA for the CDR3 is TGTGCCAGCAGCTTCTCTCGGCAGCGGGAGCTCGGGACCGGGGAGCTGTTTTTT. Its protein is CASSFSRQRELGTGELFF.

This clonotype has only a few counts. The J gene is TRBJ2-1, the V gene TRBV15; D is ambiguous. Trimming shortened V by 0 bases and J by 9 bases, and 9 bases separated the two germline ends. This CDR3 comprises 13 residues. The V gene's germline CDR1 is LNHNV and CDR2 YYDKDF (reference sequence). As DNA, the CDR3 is TGTGCCACCAGCAGAGACATATCCGGTGAGCAGTTCTTC. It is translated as CATSRDISGEQFF.

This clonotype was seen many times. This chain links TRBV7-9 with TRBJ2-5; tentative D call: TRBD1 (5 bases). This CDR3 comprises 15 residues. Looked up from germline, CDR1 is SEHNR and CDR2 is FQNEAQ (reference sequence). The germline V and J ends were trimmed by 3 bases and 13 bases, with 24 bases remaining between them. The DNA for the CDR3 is TGTGCCAGCAGCTTTGGGCAGGCAGCTCGGACACCACGGTACTTC. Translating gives CASSFGQAARTPRYF.

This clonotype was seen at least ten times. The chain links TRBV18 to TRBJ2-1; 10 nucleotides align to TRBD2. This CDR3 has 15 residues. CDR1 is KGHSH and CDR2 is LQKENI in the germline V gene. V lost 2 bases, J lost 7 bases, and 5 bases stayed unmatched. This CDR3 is CASSPASGSRNEQFF. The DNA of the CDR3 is TGTGCCAGCTCACCAGCTAGCGGGAGCCGAAATGAGCAGTTCTTC.

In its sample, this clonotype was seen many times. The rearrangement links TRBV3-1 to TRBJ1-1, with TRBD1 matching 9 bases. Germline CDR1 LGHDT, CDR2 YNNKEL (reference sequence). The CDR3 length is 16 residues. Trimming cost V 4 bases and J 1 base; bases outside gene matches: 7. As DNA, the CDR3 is TGTGCCAGCAGCCCGGAGACAGGGGGATGGAACACTGAAGCTTTCTTT. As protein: CASSPETGGWNTEAFF.

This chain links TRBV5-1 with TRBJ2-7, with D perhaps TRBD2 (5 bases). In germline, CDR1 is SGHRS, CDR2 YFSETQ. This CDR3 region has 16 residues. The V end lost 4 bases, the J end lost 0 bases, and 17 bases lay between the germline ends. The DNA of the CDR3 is TGCGCCAGCAGCCCCGGCTCGGGGTTCAGCTCCTACGAGCAGTACTTC. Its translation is CASSPGSGFSSYEQYF. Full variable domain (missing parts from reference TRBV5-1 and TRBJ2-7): KAGVTQTPRYLIKTRGQQVTLSCSPISGHRSVSWYQQTPGQGLQFLFEYFSETQRNKGNFPGRFSGRQFSNSRSEMNVSTLELGDSALYLCASSPGSGFSSYEQYFGPGTRLTVT.

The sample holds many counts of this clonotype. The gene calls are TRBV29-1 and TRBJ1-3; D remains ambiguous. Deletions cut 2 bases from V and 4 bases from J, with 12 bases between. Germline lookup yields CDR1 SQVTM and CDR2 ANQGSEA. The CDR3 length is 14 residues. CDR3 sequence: CSVEPLGIGNTIYF. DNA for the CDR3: TGCAGCGTTGAACCCCTCGGAATCGGAAACACCATATATTTT.

The CDR3 region is CASSLYRDRPPEAFF. As DNA, the CDR3 is TGTGCCAGCAGCCTATACCGGGACAGGCCCCCTGAAGCTTTCTTT. The genes are TRBV7-9 and TRBJ1-1; 8 bases agree with TRBD1. CDR1 and CDR2 (germline): SEHNR, FQNEAQ (reference sequence). CDR3 size: 15 residues. Trimming at V came to 5 bases and at J to 6 bases, leaving 11 bases not matched to a gene.

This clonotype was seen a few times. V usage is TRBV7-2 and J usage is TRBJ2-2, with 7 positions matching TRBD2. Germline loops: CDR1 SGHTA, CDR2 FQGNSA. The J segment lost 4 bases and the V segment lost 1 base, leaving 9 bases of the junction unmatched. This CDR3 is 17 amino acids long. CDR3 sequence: CASSLELGGSFTGELFF. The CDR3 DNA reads TGTGCCAGCAGCTTAGAACTGGGCGGGAGTTTCACCGGGGAGCTGTTTTTT.

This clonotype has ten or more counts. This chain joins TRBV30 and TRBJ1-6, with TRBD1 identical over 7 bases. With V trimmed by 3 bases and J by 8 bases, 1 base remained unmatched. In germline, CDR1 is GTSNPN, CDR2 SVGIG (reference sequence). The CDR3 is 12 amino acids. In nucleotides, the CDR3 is TGTGCCTGGAGGACAGGGTATTCACCCCTCCACTTT. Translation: CAWRTGYSPLHF.

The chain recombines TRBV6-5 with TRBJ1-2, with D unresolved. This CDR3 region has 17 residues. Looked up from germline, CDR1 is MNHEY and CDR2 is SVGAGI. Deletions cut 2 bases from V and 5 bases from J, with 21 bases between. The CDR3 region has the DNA TGTGCCAGCAGTTACACCGCCAACAAAAACAGCGGATATGGCTACACCTTC. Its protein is CASSYTANKNSGYGYTF.

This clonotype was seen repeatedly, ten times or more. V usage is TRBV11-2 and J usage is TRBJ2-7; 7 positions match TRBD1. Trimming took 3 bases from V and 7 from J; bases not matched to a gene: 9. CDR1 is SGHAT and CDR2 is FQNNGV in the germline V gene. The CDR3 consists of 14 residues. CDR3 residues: CASSFTTGVGEQYF. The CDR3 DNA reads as TGTGCCAGCAGCTTTACAACAGGGGTCGGGGAGCAGTACTTC.

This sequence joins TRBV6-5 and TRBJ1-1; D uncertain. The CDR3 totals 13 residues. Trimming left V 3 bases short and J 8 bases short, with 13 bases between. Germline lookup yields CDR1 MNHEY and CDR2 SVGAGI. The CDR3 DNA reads TGTGCCAGCAGTTATTCGGCCCGAATCGAAGCTTTCTTT. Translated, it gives CASSYSARIEAFF.

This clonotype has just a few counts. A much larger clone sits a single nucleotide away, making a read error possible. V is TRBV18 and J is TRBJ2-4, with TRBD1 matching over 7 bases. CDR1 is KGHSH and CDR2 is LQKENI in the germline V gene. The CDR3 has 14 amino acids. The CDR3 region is CVSSPDRDRYIQYF. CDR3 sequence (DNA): TGTGTCAGCTCACCCGACAGGGATCGGTACATTCAGTACTTC.

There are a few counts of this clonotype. Here the CDR3 reads CSARDPGRDRRQETQYF. The CDR3 nucleotides are TGCAGTGCTAGAGATCCAGGGCGGGACAGGCGTCAAGAGACCCAGTACTTC. The chain has TRBV20-1 and TRBJ2-5; TRBD1 matches at 8 bases. With V trimmed by 0 bases and J by 2 bases, 11 bases remained unmatched. Germline V lookup: CDR1 DFQATT, CDR2 SNEGSKA (reference sequence). The CDR3 is made up of 17 amino acids.

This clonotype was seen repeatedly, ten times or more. CDR3: CASSSNRGVGIYNEQFF. The CDR3 nucleotides are TGTGCCAGCAGTTCAAATCGGGGCGTGGGGATCTACAATGAGCAGTTCTTC. The genes are TRBV12-3 or TRBV12-4 and TRBJ2-1, with D perhaps given as TRBD1 or TRBD2 (5 bases each). The CDR3 consists of 17 residues. Trimming pared 4 bases from V and 3 bases from J, leaving 19 bases between.

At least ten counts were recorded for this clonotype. The chain's CDR3 is CAWSSFRRAVNTEAFF. The CDR3 DNA is TGTGCCTGGAGTTCATTTCGCAGGGCGGTGAACACTGAAGCTTTCTTT. The chain links TRBV30 to TRBJ1-1; D is perhaps TRBD1 (5 bases). The germline CDR1 and CDR2 sequences are GTSNPN and SVGIG (reference sequence). V shed 2 bases and J shed 0 bases, with 16 bases lying between them. This CDR3 contains 16 residues.